This is a list of T cell receptor beta chains from one sample in a study of regulatory T cells in long-lasting Graves disease. TCRdb processed the multiplex PCR reads anew with MiXCR; each CDR3 protein has one entry. Of roughly 260,000 distinct CDR3 sequences detected, about 17% appear once; the ten largest clones hold less than 15%. This sample also appeared in a second study, on T cells in Graves' hyperthyroidism and ophthalmopathy.

This material consisted of peripheral blood mononuclear cells (PBMCs), taken at new diagnosis, from a patient treated with antithyroid drugs. These receptors all come from a woman in her 30s with Graves disease. Both conserved end residues are part of each CDR3. D genes are given only for firm matches.

>TRBD2|TRBJ2-2|TRBV11-2
CASSFLAGGQSGELFF
>TRBD1|TRBJ1-2|TRBV6-1
CASRDRGFRAQNGYTF
>NA|TRBJ1-2|TRBV10-3
CAISERSTENYGYTF
>TRBD2|TRBJ2-7|TRBV6-1
CASRTVRLAGGYEQYF
>TRBD1|TRBJ2-1|TRBV3-1
CASGGQGASYNEQFF
>TRBD1|TRBJ1-1|TRBV5-5
CASSLWTGDTEAFF
>TRBD1|TRBJ2-1|TRBV20-1
CSPGQGNNEQFF
>TRBD1|TRBJ1-5|TRBV4-1
CASSQDPGQSQPQHF
>NA|TRBJ2-7|TRBV19
CASSIAGAISYEQYF
>TRBD2|TRBJ2-3|TRBV27
CASSSPAGGSTDTQYF
>NA|TRBJ1-1|TRBV27
CASSSRRGPYTEAFF
>NA|TRBJ1-6|TRBV20-1
CSARVPGTSPLHF
>TRBD1|TRBJ1-1|TRBV18
CASSPSRGPEAFF
>TRBD1|TRBJ1-4|TRBV7-2
CASSASGQLNEKLFF
>NA|TRBJ2-7|TRBV7-9
CASSPQGGSYEQYF
>NA|TRBJ2-5|TRBV7-9
CASSAPLGDVEETQYF
>TRBD1|TRBJ1-6|TRBV9
CASSPSRDRGSPPHF
>NA|TRBJ1-3|TRBV20-1
CSARDTAGGGNTIYF
>TRBD1|TRBJ2-1|TRBV7-9
CASSPTPWRTGGYEQFF
>NA|TRBJ1-6|TRBV11-2
CASEWGTHSPLHF
>NA|TRBJ2-7|TRBV3-1
CASSQRLLSYEQYF
>NA|TRBJ1-1|TRBV20-1
CSAQNSRDLNTEAFF
>NA|TRBJ2-1|TRBV27
CASRKPPRGNNVRNEQFF
>NA|TRBJ2-2|TRBV6-4
CASREELWTGELFF
>TRBD1|TRBJ1-1|TRBV7-2
CASSPGTGTEAFF
>NA|TRBJ2-1|TRBV7-8
CASSSELVEQFF
>NA|TRBJ2-2|TRBV6-1
CASRRDRTGELFF